One T cell receptor beta chain is described in this entry. The data originate from a study of OX40 agonist ivuxolimab in advanced cancers. Looking at the study overall: Checkpoint inhibitors had been given previously to roughly 40% of patients. Three patients showed partial responses: one hepatocellular carcinoma and two cutaneous melanoma cases.

This CDR3 has 13 amino acids. The V segment lost 7 bases and the J segment 4 bases; nucleotides outside the gene matches: 7. Germline V gives CDR1 SNHLY, CDR2 FYNNEI. Some clones are missing from TCRdb's copy, which holds only in-frame ones; the method was immunoSEQ multiplex PCR. The sample shows 70,000 to 85,000 clones, roughly 94% of them seen only once. The sequence was collected from an adult with an advanced solid tumor such as melanoma, head and neck, liver or kidney cancer. The genes are TRBV2 and TRBJ2-7; TRBD1 matches at 7 bases. Source: CD4+ or CD8+ T cells sorted from blood, taken in a trial of the OX40 agonist ivuxolimab. CDR3 residues: CASKVVRGYEQYF. For the CDR3, the DNA is TGTGCCAGCAAGGTCGTCAGGGGGTACGAGCAGTACTTC.